Ten or more counts support the clone carrying this T cell receptor (beta chain). With 3 bases clipped from V and 4 bases from J, the junction kept 7 bases outside the gene matches. This CDR3 has 16 amino acids. Per germline, CDR1 MDHEN and CDR2 SYDVKM. The source of the sample is a study of regulatory T cells in long-lasting Graves disease. As for time point: persistent/refractory GD, antithyroid drugs over 5 years with positive TRAb. RNA isolated from PBMCs was used to make the TCR library. iRepertoire HTBI primers and Arm-PCR of CDR3 regions built TCR beta libraries. TCRdb reprocessed the multiplex PCR reads with MiXCR, giving one entry per CDR3 protein. The profile shows 400,000 to 500,000 distinct CDR3 sequences, around 23% of them singletons.

The specimen comprised peripheral blood mononuclear cells (PBMCs), sampled when the disease was refractory, from a patient treated with antithyroid drugs. The chain recombines TRBV28 with TRBJ1-2; 11 nucleotides align to TRBD1. This sequence originates from a female donor with Graves disease. The CDR3, as DNA: TGTGCCAGCAGTTTTGAGAGGACAGGGGGCGGCTATGGCTACACCTTC. Its protein product is CASSFERTGGGYGYTF.